The 18 T cell receptor beta chains in this list originate from one sample, sequenced in a study of a mutant IDH1 vaccine in newly diagnosed glioma. Their antigen targets remain unknown. Produced via immunoSEQ multiplex PCR; TCRdb's table is partial and in-frame only. The data contain about 72,000 clones, roughly 84% of them singletons. Time point in this sample: week 23, last vaccination. Mutant IDH1 20-mer peptide, at 300 ug, made up each vaccine dose, with topical imiquimod. The source was PBMCs, collected from a glioma patient whose treatment included an IDH1 peptide vaccine. These receptors all stem from a man younger than 35 with glioma.

CDR3: CASSDGTGVTKNIQYF. CDR3 DNA sequence: TGTGCCAGCAGTGACGGGACAGGGGTTACCAAAAACATTCAGTACTTC. This chain connects TRBV2 to TRBJ2-4, with TRBD1 matching over 10 bases. The J segment lost 2 bases and the V segment lost 3 bases, leaving 4 bases of the junction unmatched. Germline loops: CDR1 SNHLY, CDR2 FYNNEI. CDR3 size: 16 residues.

The chain's CDR3 is CASSQEVGRAGEQFF. The DNA for the CDR3 is TGTGCCAGCAGCCAAGAAGTAGGGAGGGCCGGCGAGCAGTTCTTC. The gene calls are TRBV4-2 and TRBJ2-1; 7 nucleotides align to TRBD2. The germline V gene encodes CDR1 LGHNA and CDR2 YNFKEQ. J lost 10 bases, V lost 0 bases, and 9 bases had no gene match. The CDR3 totals 15 residues.

This clone was counted a single time. This sequence joins TRBV5-4 and TRBJ1-6, with a tentative D call TRBD1 (5 bases). The CDR3 loop spans 16 amino acids. Trimming took off 0 bases at V and 0 bases at J, with 7 bases between the two ends. Germline V gene data show CDR1 as SGHNT and CDR2 as YYREEE (reference sequence). The DNA of the CDR3 is TGTGCCAGCAGCTTGGGGGGGTCCTCCTATAATTCACCCCTCCACTTT. Its protein product is CASSLGGSSYNSPLHF.

The V gene is TRBV7-9, the J gene TRBJ2-1; TRBD2 matches at 9 bases. With 5 bases clipped from V and 9 bases from J, the junction kept 17 bases outside the gene matches. Per germline, CDR1 SEHNR and CDR2 FQNEAQ (reference sequence). The CDR3 has 17 residues. The CDR3 reads CASSPPILREGLLEQFF. As DNA, the CDR3 is TGTGCCAGCAGCCCCCCGATTTTGCGGGAGGGCCTCCTTGAGCAGTTCTTC.

The genes are TRBV28 and TRBJ2-3; D perhaps matches TRBD2 (5 bases). CDR3 size: 13 residues. Germline assignment: CDR1 MDHEN and CDR2 SYDVKM. Trimming removed 3 bases from V and 9 bases from J, with 13 bases in between. The DNA of the CDR3 is TGTGCCAGCAGTTTGAGGGCTGGCGGGACGCAGTATTTT. Residues: CASSLRAGGTQYF.

The V call is TRBV6-6, the J call TRBJ1-2, with D uncertain. CDR3 size: 14 residues. Deletions cut 6 bases from V and 4 bases from J, with 15 bases between. CDR1 MNHNY and CDR2 SVGAGI come from the germline V gene (reference sequence). DNA of the CDR3: TGTGCCAGCAGCCCGACCCAAGAGGGCTATGGCTACACCTTC. It codes for CASSPTQEGYGYTF.

The rearrangement uses TRBV19 and TRBJ1-1; D unclear. V lost 5 bases and J lost 5, with 24 bases in between. The length of the CDR3 is 17 residues. Germline values: CDR1 LNHDA, CDR2 SQIVND (reference sequence). In DNA form, the CDR3 reads TGTGCCAGTAGTTATGGATGGCAAATCCACGAGGATACTGAAGCTTTCTTT. Its translation: CASSYGWQIHEDTEAFF.

The rearrangement uses TRBV6-5 and TRBJ2-1; D unresolved. Germline V gene data show CDR1 as MNHEY and CDR2 as SVGAGI. The CDR3 contains 15 residues. Trimming took 5 bases from V and 3 from J, leaving 14 bases between them. CDR3 amino acids: CASSRGRARYNEQFF. In DNA, the CDR3 is TGTGCCAGCAGTCGCGGACGGGCCCGCTACAATGAGCAGTTCTTC.

This sequence joins TRBV30 and TRBJ1-2, with a tentative D call TRBD1 (6 bases). Germline assignment: CDR1 GTSNPN and CDR2 SVGIG (reference sequence). This CDR3 is 14 amino acids long. Trimming removed 3 bases at V and 6 bases at J, with 17 bases between. The CDR3 DNA is TGTGCCTGGAGCGCTCCAGGGACAAAGAATGGCTACACCTTC. As protein: CAWSAPGTKNGYTF.

The chain links TRBV9 to TRBJ2-1; 12 positions agree with TRBD2. Trimming removed 3 bases from V and 6 bases from J; junction bases left unmatched: 4. CDR3 length: 15 residues. Germline CDR1 and CDR2: SGDLS and YYNGEE. CDR3 protein: CASSAGLAGLNEQFF. The DNA for the CDR3 is TGTGCCAGCAGCGCAGGACTAGCGGGGCTCAATGAGCAGTTCTTC.

This rearrangement joins TRBV5-1 to TRBJ1-4; weak D call: TRBD1 (5 bases). Germline V gene data show CDR1 as SGHRS and CDR2 as YFSETQ. This CDR3 has 16 residues. V dropped 2 bases and J dropped 0 bases, with 11 bases sitting between them. The CDR3 region is CASSFDRFSTNEKLFF. CDR3 in DNA: TGCGCCAGCAGCTTTGACAGATTTTCAACTAATGAAAAACTGTTTTTT.

V gene TRBV11-2 combines with J gene TRBJ1-2, with 8 bases aligning to TRBD1. Germline CDR1 and CDR2: SGHAT and FQNNGV. CDR3 length: 17 residues. The V and J ends lost 5 bases and 2 bases, in that order; junction bases with no gene match: 13. The CDR3 DNA follows: TGTGCCAGCAGCCCCCGGACAGGGCGGCAGTACAACTATGGCTACACCTTC. Its protein product is CASSPRTGRQYNYGYTF.

The CDR3, as DNA: TGTGCCAGCTGGGGTGACAGGGCGGAAGGTGGCTACACCTTC. Amino acids: CASWGDRAEGGYTF. The chain is built from TRBV6-5 and TRBJ1-2, with 7 nucleotides matching TRBD1. In germline, CDR1 is MNHEY, CDR2 SVGAGI. The V segment lost 8 bases and the J segment 7 bases; nucleotides outside the gene matches: 13. This CDR3 has 14 residues.

In this sample, this clone turned up once. The chain uses TRBV5-4 and TRBJ2-3, with D tentatively TRBD1 (5 bases). Germline assignment: CDR1 SGHNT and CDR2 YYREEE (reference sequence). The CDR3 is 16 amino acids. Trimming shortened V by 3 bases and J by 0 bases, and 14 bases separated the two germline ends. The DNA of the CDR3 is TGTGCCAGCAGCTGGGGCCCTCAGGATAGCACAGATACGCAGTATTTT. Translation: CASSWGPQDSTDTQYF.

The rearrangement uses TRBV4-3 and TRBJ2-2; perhaps TRBD2 as D (6 bases). The CDR3 contains 17 residues. The V end was cut by 5 bases, the J end by 3 bases, with 19 bases between. Germline CDR1 and CDR2: LGHNA and YSLEER. Here the CDR3 DNA reads TGCGCCAGCAGCGGGACCCTTGGCGGGGACTACACCGGGGAGCTGTTTTTT. Encoded protein: CASSGTLGGDYTGELFF.

The chain employs TRBV9 and TRBJ2-2; D possibly matches TRBD1 or TRBD2 (6 bases each). This CDR3 has 16 amino acids. CDR1 is SGDLS and CDR2 is YYNGEE in the germline V gene. V lost 2 bases, J lost 4 bases, and 15 bases lay in between. CDR3 nucleotide sequence: TGTGCCAGCAGCGTCATGTGGGGGGCGCGCACCGGGGAGCTGTTTTTT. This gives the protein CASSVMWGARTGELFF.

CDR3 in amino acids: CASKSRVNTEAFF. The CDR3 DNA sequence: TGCGCCAGCAAGAGCCGGGTGAACACTGAAGCTTTCTTT. The chain recombines TRBV5-1 with TRBJ1-1; no clear D gene. This CDR3 has 13 amino acids. The germline CDR1 and CDR2 sequences are SGHRS and YFSETQ. V lost 6 bases to trimming and J lost 0 bases, with 9 bases between them.

V gene TRBV4-3 combines with J gene TRBJ1-5; D remains ambiguous. The CDR3 extends over 13 amino acids. V was trimmed by 3 bases and J by 7 bases, leaving 10 bases between them. Germline V gene lookup returns CDR1 LGHNA and CDR2 YSLEER. CDR3 in amino acids: CASSHETEQPQHF. The CDR3 nucleotides read TGCGCCAGCAGCCACGAGACCGAGCAGCCCCAGCATTTT.